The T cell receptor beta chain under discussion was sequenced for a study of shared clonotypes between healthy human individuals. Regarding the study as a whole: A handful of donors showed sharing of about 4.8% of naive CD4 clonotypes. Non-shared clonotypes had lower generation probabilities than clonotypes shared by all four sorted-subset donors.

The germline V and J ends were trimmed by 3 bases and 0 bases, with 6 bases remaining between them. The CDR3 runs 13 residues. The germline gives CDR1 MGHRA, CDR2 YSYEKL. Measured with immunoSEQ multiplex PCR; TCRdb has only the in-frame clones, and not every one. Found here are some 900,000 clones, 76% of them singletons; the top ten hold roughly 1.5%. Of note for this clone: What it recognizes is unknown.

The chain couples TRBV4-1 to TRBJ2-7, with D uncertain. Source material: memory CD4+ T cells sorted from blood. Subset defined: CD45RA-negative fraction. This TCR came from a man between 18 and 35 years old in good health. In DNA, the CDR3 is TGCGCCAGCAGCCACCTGACCTCCTACGAGCAGTACTTC. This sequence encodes CASSHLTSYEQYF.